The next 12 T cell receptor beta chains were all read from a single sample in a study of memory CD4+ T cells and cytomegalovirus serostatus. The sort gate was single viable CD3+CD4+CD8-CD45RO+ cells for memory CD4+ T cells. TCRdb keeps only in-frame clones here, not all; method: immunoSEQ multiplex PCR. The data hold under 85,000 clones, with 75% to 85% observed a single time. The material sequenced was memory CD4+ T cells from blood. The receptors were sampled from an adult in good health and CMV-seropositive.

This clone showed up just a few times. The rearrangement joins TRBV27 to TRBJ2-6; D is possibly TRBD2 (5 bases). Germline-derived CDR1 and CDR2 are MNHEY and SMNVEV (reference sequence). V was shortened by 7 bases and J by 0 bases, with 19 bases between the two germline ends. The CDR3 length is 18 residues. The CDR3: CASTLEGRASSGANVLTF. As DNA, the CDR3 is TGTGCCAGCACCTTAGAGGGTAGGGCAAGCTCTGGGGCCAACGTCCTGACTTTC.

The CDR3 DNA follows: TGTGCCAGTAGTACAAGACAGGGATTGAACACTGAAGCTTTCTTT. It encodes CASSTRQGLNTEAFF. The chain couples TRBV19 to TRBJ1-1, with 7 bases aligning to TRBD1. CDR1 and CDR2 from the germline V gene are LNHDA and SQIVND (reference sequence). The V gene end was trimmed by 4 bases and the J gene end by 0 bases; junction bases not matched to a gene: 5. The CDR3 has 15 amino acids.

This clone was recorded once. V usage is TRBV6-1 and J usage is TRBJ2-1; the match to TRBD2 covers 10 bases. The germline V gene has CDR1 MNHNS and CDR2 SASEGT. After removal of 10 bases from V and 5 bases from J, the junction contained 11 bases not matched to a gene. This CDR3 is built from 15 residues. The chain's CDR3 is CATSAGTSDDNEQFF. CDR3 DNA: TGTGCCACATCCGCCGGGACTAGCGATGACAATGAGCAGTTCTTC.

V gene TRBV7-2 combines with J gene TRBJ2-1; no clear D. CDR1 and CDR2 from the germline V gene are SGHTA and FQGNSA. Trimming removed 6 bases at V and 2 bases at J, with 11 bases between. The CDR3 is made up of 14 amino acids. The DNA of the CDR3 is TGTGCCAGCAGTGTAAATAGAGCCTACAATGAGCAGTTCTTC. Protein: CASSVNRAYNEQFF.

The chain employs TRBV19 and TRBJ1-2, with D perhaps matching TRBD1 (5 bases). The CDR3 runs to 14 residues. The V end lost 5 bases, the J end lost 0 bases, and 10 bases lay between the germline ends. CDR1 LNHDA and CDR2 SQIVND come from the germline V gene (reference sequence). Here the CDR3 reads CASSWGVTNYGYTF. In DNA form, the CDR3 reads TGTGCCAGTAGTTGGGGGGTAACTAACTATGGCTACACCTTC. Variable domain in full (rest from reference TRBV19 and TRBJ1-2): DGGITQSPKYLFRKEGQNVTLSCEQNLNHDAMYWYRQDPGQGLRLIYYSQIVNDFQKGDIAEGYSVSREKKESFPLTVTSAQKNPTAFYLCASSWGVTNYGYTFGSGTRLTVV.

The chain employs TRBV6-5 and TRBJ1-6; D remains unclear. This CDR3 spans 15 amino acids. V dropped 2 bases and J dropped 6 bases, with 11 bases sitting between them. The germline gives CDR1 MNHEY, CDR2 SVGAGI. CDR3: CASSYEGIRNSPLHF. CDR3 nucleotides: TGTGCCAGCAGTTACGAGGGTATTCGTAATTCACCCCTCCACTTT.

The CDR3: CASTSLTNTEAFF. The DNA for the CDR3 is TGTGCCAGCACCTCCTTAACGAACACTGAAGCTTTCTTT. The chain recombines TRBV5-6 with TRBJ1-1; no reliable D call. The CDR3 has 13 amino acids. Trimming shortened V by 6 bases and J by 1 base, and 10 bases separated the two germline ends. Germline V gives CDR1 SGHDT, CDR2 YYEEEE.

The rearrangement uses TRBV6-1 and TRBJ2-1, with 8 bases matching TRBD2. The CDR3 has 17 amino acids. Per germline, CDR1 MNHNS and CDR2 SASEGT. V lost 4 bases and J lost 3; bases outside the gene matches: 11. CDR3 coding DNA: TGTGCCAGCAGTGCGGCCACTACTAGCGGATACTACAATGAGCAGTTCTTC. It is translated as CASSAATTSGYYNEQFF.

This rearrangement joins TRBV19 to TRBJ2-3; the D gene is possibly TRBD2 (5 bases). The V and J ends lost 7 bases and 6 bases respectively, with 14 bases between them. Germline values: CDR1 LNHDA, CDR2 SQIVND (reference sequence). This CDR3 has 13 amino acids. CDR3 sequence: CASKVVPGDTQYF. The CDR3 nucleotides read TGTGCCAGTAAAGTAGTGCCGGGGGATACGCAGTATTTT.

This clone has more than one count but fewer than ten. The V call is TRBV5-5, the J call TRBJ1-1; no clear D. V was cut by 0 bases and J by 1 base, with 10 bases left in between. Germline V gene lookup returns CDR1 SGHKS and CDR2 YYEKEE (reference sequence). The CDR3 covers 15 residues. The CDR3 nucleotides read TGTGCCAGCAGCTTGGACAGACTTCAGAACACTGAAGCTTTCTTT. This codes for CASSLDRLQNTEAFF.

The rearrangement uses TRBV19 and TRBJ2-7; D is possibly TRBD2 (5 bases). Germline CDR1 reads LNHDA; CDR2 reads SQIVND (reference sequence). The CDR3 totals 14 residues. V shed 1 base and J shed 4 bases, with 11 bases lying between them. As DNA, the CDR3 is TGTGCCAGTAGTATAGGACGGGGAGTTTACGAGCAGTACTTC. Protein: CASSIGRGVYEQYF.

This chain connects TRBV28 to TRBJ2-2; D may correspond to TRBD1 or TRBD2 (7 bases each). CDR3 length: 15 residues. Germline-derived CDR1 and CDR2 are MDHEN and SYDVKM. V dropped 5 bases and J dropped 5 bases, with 15 bases sitting between them. The CDR3 nucleotides read TGTGCCAGCAGTGTGTTGCAGGGGGGGACCGGGGAGCTGTTTTTT. This codes for CASSVLQGGTGELFF.